The next 20 T cell receptor beta chains were all read from a single sample in a study of blood T cell repertoires in COVID-19. Clones were read by immunoSEQ multiplex PCR, and TCRdb kept only the in-frame ones, dropping some. The data show 14,000 or so clones, around 81% seen once. The sample consisted of peripheral blood. The receptors were gathered from a human donor in a cohort sampled during active COVID-19.

This clone was counted between two and nine times. The chain links TRBV10-3 to TRBJ2-1; TRBD2 matches 14 bases. CDR1 and CDR2 (germline): ENHRY, SYGVKD. The trim removed 4 bases at V and 12 bases at J, leaving 29 bases unmatched. The CDR3 loop spans 22 amino acids. CDR3 sequence reads: CAISVGPVGGKTPGLAGVRQFF. The CDR3, as DNA: TGTGCCATCAGTGTTGGGCCTGTTGGTGGAAAGACACCGGGACTAGCGGGAGTTAGGCAGTTCTTC.

The chain couples TRBV7-9 to TRBJ2-7; D is possibly TRBD2 (5 bases). The CDR3 spans 11 residues. V was trimmed by 5 bases and J by 6 bases, leaving 8 bases between them. Per the germline V gene, CDR1 is SEHNR and CDR2 is FQNEAQ (reference sequence). Here the CDR3 reads CASSLAGEQYF. CDR3 DNA sequence: TGTGCCAGCAGCCTTGCGGGCGAGCAGTACTTC.

J is TRBJ2-7 and V is TRBV6-2 or TRBV6-3, with 9 bases lining up with TRBD1. CDR3 length equals 15 residues. V lost 6 bases, J lost 2 bases, and 8 bases stayed unmatched. CDR1 and CDR2 from the germline V gene are MNHEY and SVGEGT. The CDR3 spells CASSHLGTGPYEQYF. DNA for the CDR3: TGTGCCAGCAGCCACCTAGGGACAGGGCCCTACGAGCAGTACTTC.

This clone was observed once. The chain employs TRBV7-2 and TRBJ2-2, with a tentative D call TRBD2 (5 bases). This CDR3 has 15 residues. The ends were cut back, 6 bases at V and 7 bases at J, with 18 bases in the middle. In germline, CDR1 is SGHTA, CDR2 FQGNSA. The CDR3 bases are TGTGCCAGCAGACCTTACGAGGCTGGAGGCGGGGAGCTGTTTTTT. As protein: CASRPYEAGGGELFF. Variable domain in full (rest from reference TRBV7-2 and TRBJ2-2): GAGVSQSPSNKVTEKGKDVELRCDPISGHTALYWYRQSLGQGLEFLIYFQGNSAPDKSGLPSDRFSAERTGGSVSTLTIQRTQQEDSAVYLCASRPYEAGGGELFFGEGSRLTVL.

CDR3 protein: CASSLRTSSPGELFF. CDR3 nucleotide sequence: TGTGCCAGCAGCTTGCGGACTAGCTCCCCCGGGGAGCTGTTTTTT. The V call is TRBV5-4, the J call TRBJ2-2, with TRBD2 matching 8 bases. Per the germline V gene, CDR1 is SGHNT and CDR2 is YYREEE (reference sequence). Trimming cost V 1 base and J 6 bases; bases outside gene matches: 5. This CDR3 is built from 15 residues.

The chain recombines TRBV6-2 or TRBV6-3 with TRBJ2-7, with D possibly being TRBD2 (5 bases). From germline, CDR1 is MNHEY and CDR2 SVGEGT. The CDR3 spans 14 residues. V lost 2 bases and J 2 bases, leaving 10 bases between the germline ends. CDR3 nucleotides: TGTGCCAGCAGTTACGGAGGCAGGACCTACGAGCAGTACTTC. This codes for CASSYGGRTYEQYF.

This rearrangement joins TRBV2 to TRBJ1-5, with a weak D call TRBD1 (5 bases). Trimming removed 4 bases at V and 4 bases at J, with 20 bases between. The germline CDR1 and CDR2 sequences are SNHLY and FYNNEI. The CDR3 is made up of 17 amino acids. CDR3 residues: CASSGPDRGLPNQPQHF. The CDR3 bases are TGTGCCAGCAGTGGCCCAGATAGGGGATTACCTAATCAGCCCCAGCATTTT.

The gene calls are TRBV11-3 and TRBJ2-7, with TRBD2 matching over 11 bases. V lost 2 bases to trimming and J lost 2 bases; unmatched junction nucleotides: 11. CDR1 is SGHNT and CDR2 is YENEEA in the germline V gene. The CDR3 has 18 amino acids. CDR3 protein: CASSLRDTGTSGTYEQYF. The CDR3 nucleotides read TGTGCCAGCAGCTTAAGGGATACTGGGACTAGCGGAACCTACGAGCAGTACTTC.

J is TRBJ2-1 and V is TRBV25-1, with D tentatively TRBD1 (5 bases). CDR3 length: 14 amino acids. CDR1 is MGHDK and CDR2 is SYGVNS in the germline V gene. With 7 bases removed from V and 5 bases from J, the gap between germline ends came to 15 bases. The CDR3 region has the DNA TGTGCCAGCAAGACAACAGGACGAAACAATGAGCAGTTCTTC. It translates to CASKTTGRNNEQFF.

DNA of the CDR3: TGTGCCAGCAGCTTAGTCCCAGGGGGCGCGGAGACCCAGTACTTC. Translation: CASSLVPGGAETQYF. This chain uses TRBV7-9 with TRBJ2-5; 8 bases map to TRBD1. CDR1 is SEHNR and CDR2 is FQNEAQ in the germline V gene (reference sequence). V trimming: 1 base; J trimming: 5 bases; junction bases outside the gene matches: 6. The length of the CDR3 is 15 residues.

This chain uses TRBV19 with TRBJ1-1; a possible D gene is TRBD1 (5 bases). Germline assignment: CDR1 LNHDA and CDR2 SQIVND (reference sequence). The CDR3 runs to 12 residues. The V end lost 3 bases, the J end lost 11 bases, and 13 bases lay between the germline ends. CDR3 protein: CASSISWAGAFF. DNA of the CDR3: TGTGCCAGTAGTATCTCTTGGGCAGGGGCTTTCTTT.

CDR3 region: CASSLGTAVSYNEQFF. CDR3 DNA: TGCGCCAGCAGCTTAGGAACCGCGGTCTCCTACAATGAGCAGTTCTTC. The J gene is TRBJ2-1, the V gene TRBV5-1; unclear D gene. Looked up from germline, CDR1 is SGHRS and CDR2 is YFSETQ. The CDR3 is 16 residues long. V lost 2 bases, J lost 0 bases, and 12 bases lay in between.

J is TRBJ1-2 and V is TRBV5-1, with D maybe TRBD1 (6 bases). CDR3 length: 14 residues. CDR1 and CDR2 (germline): SGHRS, YFSETQ. Deletions cut 4 bases from V and 2 bases from J, with 12 bases between. The CDR3 sequence: CASSQGHQNYGYTF. The CDR3 nucleotides are TGCGCCAGCAGCCAGGGACACCAGAACTATGGCTACACCTTC.

The chain employs TRBV5-4 and TRBJ1-2, with D perhaps matching TRBD1 (6 bases). CDR1 is SGHNT, CDR2 YYREEE, per germline (reference sequence). The CDR3 spans 14 residues. The ends were cut back, 5 bases at V and 2 bases at J, with 13 bases in the middle. The CDR3 region is CASRSDRQNYGYTF. In DNA, the CDR3 is TGTGCCAGCAGGTCGGACAGACAAAACTATGGCTACACCTTC.

Notes on this clone: This sample also contains other DNA sequences that code for the same CDR3. The chain joins TRBV10-2 to TRBJ2-3, with no clear D. CDR3 length: 15 residues. The V gene lost 0 bases and the J gene lost 0 bases, with 7 bases spanning the gap. Germline V CDR1 and CDR2: WSHSY, SAAADI. The DNA of the CDR3 is TGCGCCAGCAGTGAGTCCCCTACTAGCACAGATACGCAGTATTTT. Protein sequence: CASSESPTSTDTQYF.

This rearrangement joins TRBV11-3 to TRBJ1-1; 7 nucleotides agree with TRBD1. Germline CDR1 and CDR2: SGHNT and YENEEA. J gave up 2 bases and V 6 bases, and 6 bases lay outside the gene matches. The CDR3 sequence is 14 residues long. CDR3 residues: CASRRDSQNTEAFF. The CDR3 bases are TGTGCCAGCAGACGGGACAGCCAAAACACTGAAGCTTTCTTT.

The chain joins TRBV19 to TRBJ2-3; 9 nucleotides align to TRBD2. V was clipped by 5 bases and J by 1 base; unmatched bases: 10. In germline, CDR1 is LNHDA, CDR2 SQIVND (reference sequence). The CDR3 is made up of 17 amino acids. The DNA for the CDR3 is TGTGCCAGTAGTGCTAGAATAGCGGGAGACGGCACAGATACGCAGTATTTT. This codes for CASSARIAGDGTDTQYF.

The DNA of the CDR3 is TGCGCCAGCAGCTTGGCGGGACAGAGGAATGAGCAGTTCTTC. Translated: CASSLAGQRNEQFF. The gene calls are TRBV5-1 and TRBJ2-1, with TRBD1 matching 7 bases. Germline CDR1 is SGHRS and CDR2 is YFSETQ. There are 14 residues in the CDR3. Trimming took 0 bases from V and 7 from J; bases not matched to a gene: 4. The variable domain in full, completed from reference TRBV5-1 and TRBJ2-1, reads KAGVTQTPRYLIKTRGQQVTLSCSPISGHRSVSWYQQTPGQGLQFLFEYFSETQRNKGNFPGRFSGRQFSNSRSEMNVSTLELGDSALYLCASSLAGQRNEQFFGPGTRLTVL.

The CDR3 reads CASSLTGLADYNEQFF. CDR3 DNA sequence: TGTGCCAGCAGCCTTACGGGACTAGCGGACTACAATGAGCAGTTCTTC. V is TRBV5-6 and J is TRBJ2-1; TRBD2 matches at 11 bases. The CDR3 spans 16 residues. Germline CDR1 and CDR2: SGHDT and YYEEEE. Losses at the gene ends were 4 bases for V and 3 bases for J; bases not matched to a gene: 6.

The chain combines TRBV5-1 with TRBJ1-2; tentatively, D is TRBD1 (5 bases). With 0 bases removed from V and 5 bases from J, the gap between germline ends came to 11 bases. In germline, CDR1 is SGHRS, CDR2 YFSETQ. The CDR3 runs 14 residues. CDR3 DNA sequence: TGCGCCAGCAGCTTGGCCCGACAGACTTATGGCTACACCTTC. Translating it yields CASSLARQTYGYTF.